A single sample gave rise to the 32 T cell receptor beta chains below, sequenced in a study of cytomegalovirus exposure and HLA in healthy donors. The PCR ran on 60 Vbeta and 13 Jbeta primers. The data were produced by immunoSEQ multiplex PCR, yet TCRdb's version contains in-frame clones alone and is incomplete. The profile shows about 150,000 clones, roughly four fifths of them singletons. What was sequenced was PBMCs. These receptors were taken from a man aged 18 to 30 in good health and CMV-seronegative.

This rearrangement joins TRBV7-2 to TRBJ2-1; D might be TRBD2 (5 bases). Deletions cut 1 base from V and 4 bases from J, with 11 bases between. The CDR3 length is 15 residues. CDR1 is SGHTA, CDR2 FQGNSA, per germline. This CDR3 is CASSLVPADYNEQFF. The CDR3 bases are TGTGCCAGCAGCTTAGTGCCAGCGGATTACAATGAGCAGTTCTTC.

The gene calls are TRBV10-2 and TRBJ2-5; TRBD2 matches 9 bases. CDR3 length equals 15 residues. The V gene's germline CDR1 is WSHSY and CDR2 SAAADI. V was clipped by 6 bases and J by 3 bases; unmatched bases: 8. The chain's CDR3 is CASRTSGSSEETQYF. In DNA, the CDR3 is TGCGCCAGCAGGACTAGCGGTTCGTCGGAAGAGACCCAGTACTTC.

This sequence joins TRBV2 and TRBJ2-5; perhaps TRBD2 as D (5 bases). The J call is uncertain, as TRBJ2-7 better fits the DNA end. Germline V lookup: CDR1 SNHLY, CDR2 FYNNEI. The CDR3 loop spans 14 amino acids. CDR3 DNA: TGTGCCAGCGGAAGGACTCCAAGCTCCTACGAGCAGTACTTC. The encoded protein is CASGRTPSSYEQYF.

The chain uses TRBV9 and TRBJ2-7; D possibly corresponds to TRBD2 (6 bases). Deletions cut 1 base from V and 0 bases from J, with 8 bases between. The CDR3 extends over 14 amino acids. The germline gives CDR1 SGDLS, CDR2 YYNGEE. CDR3 bases: TGTGCCAGCAGCGTAAACGGGGGCTCCTACGAGCAGTACTTC. This sequence encodes CASSVNGGSYEQYF.

J is TRBJ2-7 and V is TRBV9; D is uncertain. Germline-derived CDR1 and CDR2 are SGDLS and YYNGEE. The CDR3 runs 16 residues. V was cut by 0 bases and J by 0 bases, with 13 bases left in between. CDR3 in DNA: TGTGCCAGCAGCGTAGGGTCGAACATCATCTCCTACGAGCAGTACTTC. This encodes CASSVGSNIISYEQYF.

This chain links TRBV5-1 with TRBJ2-1; TRBD2 matches 8 bases. V was pared by 0 bases and J by 5 bases, with 4 bases of the junction left unmatched. Germline CDR1 is SGHRS and CDR2 is YFSETQ. The CDR3 sequence is 15 residues long. In DNA, the CDR3 is TGCGCCAGCAGCTTGGATAGCGGGAACCACAATGAGCAGTTCTTC. Its protein is CASSLDSGNHNEQFF. The variable domain in full, completed from reference TRBV5-1 and TRBJ2-1, reads KAGVTQTPRYLIKTRGQQVTLSCSPISGHRSVSWYQQTPGQGLQFLFEYFSETQRNKGNFPGRFSGRQFSNSRSEMNVSTLELGDSALYLCASSLDSGNHNEQFFGPGTRLTVL.

The count of this clone is one. The rearrangement uses TRBV6-1 and TRBJ2-7, with D tentatively TRBD1 (5 bases). Trimming pared 6 bases from V and 0 bases from J, leaving 9 bases between. The length of the CDR3 is 13 residues. Germline lookup yields CDR1 MNHNS and CDR2 SASEGT. In DNA form, the CDR3 reads TGTGCCAGCAGCCAGGGCTTCTCCTACGAGCAGTACTTC. This translates into CASSQGFSYEQYF.

The chain carries TRBV19 and TRBJ1-3; 8 bases match TRBD1. This CDR3 comprises 16 residues. V trimming: 7 bases; J trimming: 4 bases; junction bases outside the gene matches: 12. CDR1 and CDR2 from the germline V gene are LNHDA and SQIVND (reference sequence). Written as DNA, the CDR3 is TGTGCCAGTACGCGGCAGGGGGCTTCGCGGGGAAACACCATATATTTT. This gives the protein CASTRQGASRGNTIYF.

The table lists this clone with a count of one. The gene calls are TRBV19 and TRBJ1-1; D is undetermined. V lost 4 bases, J lost 6 bases, and 18 bases lay in between. The CDR3 covers 15 residues. CDR1 is LNHDA and CDR2 is SQIVND in the germline V gene (reference sequence). The CDR3 region is CASSKWAEITAEAFF. CDR3 DNA: TGTGCCAGTAGTAAGTGGGCAGAAATAACCGCTGAAGCTTTCTTT.

V usage is TRBV29-1 and J usage is TRBJ2-3; D is unclear. Germline V gene lookup returns CDR1 SQVTM and CDR2 ANQGSEA. The CDR3 consists of 11 residues. Trimming took 3 bases from V and 5 from J, leaving 6 bases between them. In DNA form, the CDR3 reads TGCAGCGTTGAGATCGGAGATACGCAGTATTTT. Encoded protein: CSVEIGDTQYF.

V usage is TRBV19 and J usage is TRBJ2-5; 7 nucleotides line up with TRBD1. CDR1 is LNHDA and CDR2 is SQIVND in the germline V gene (reference sequence). The CDR3 length is 16 residues. V shed 0 bases, J shed 5 bases, and the junction held 9 bases outside the gene matches. CDR3: CASSIDRSGQSETQYF. In DNA form, the CDR3 reads TGTGCCAGTAGTATAGATAGGTCGGGACAGTCGGAGACCCAGTACTTC.

This clone has a handful of counts. The rearrangement joins TRBV7-8 to TRBJ2-7; D is unclear. The CDR3 spans 16 residues. Trimming removed 1 base at V and 0 bases at J, with 13 bases between. Germline CDR1 SGHVS, CDR2 FQNEAQ. The CDR3 DNA follows: TGTGCCAGCAGCTTAGACCCCGTCAAGAGCTCCTACGAGCAGTACTTC. It encodes CASSLDPVKSSYEQYF.

The rearrangement joins TRBV6-1 to TRBJ2-1; 13 bases map to TRBD2. This CDR3 comprises 18 residues. V trimming: 1 base; J trimming: 4 bases; junction bases outside the gene matches: 7. Germline loops: CDR1 MNHNS, CDR2 SASEGT. CDR3 region: CASSEGRTSGRFYNEQFF. CDR3 coding DNA: TGTGCCAGCAGTGAAGGGCGGACTAGCGGGAGATTTTACAATGAGCAGTTCTTC.

The chain couples TRBV28 to TRBJ1-5, with TRBD1 identical over 9 bases. The CDR3 is 13 amino acids. J was trimmed by 7 bases and V by 6 bases; bases with no gene match: 4. Germline-derived CDR1 and CDR2 are MDHEN and SYDVKM. DNA for the CDR3: TGTGCCAGCAGGGGACAGGGTGGACAGCCCCAGCATTTT. Its translation: CASRGQGGQPQHF.

Concerning this clone: Other DNA sequences in this sample translate to the same CDR3. As DNA, the CDR3 is TGTGCCAGCAGCTTAAGTGGACTAGCGGGAGTTAATGAGCAGTTCTTC. Its protein is CASSLSGLAGVNEQFF. V gene TRBV7-9 combines with J gene TRBJ2-1; 13 bases fit TRBD2. Germline V gene lookup returns CDR1 SEHNR and CDR2 FQNEAQ (reference sequence). The CDR3 totals 16 residues. V was pared by 2 bases and J by 7 bases, with 5 bases of the junction left unmatched.

This chain uses TRBV5-1 with TRBJ2-3, with 10 positions matching TRBD2. There are 17 residues in the CDR3. In germline, CDR1 is SGHRS, CDR2 YFSETQ. With 3 bases clipped from V and 4 bases from J, the junction kept 11 bases outside the gene matches. CDR3 in DNA: TGCGCCAGCAGCTCCAACTTACTAGCGGGACACTCAGATACGCAGTATTTT. It codes for CASSSNLLAGHSDTQYF. Together with reference TRBV5-1 and TRBJ2-3, the CDR3 gives the full variable domain: KAGVTQTPRYLIKTRGQQVTLSCSPISGHRSVSWYQQTPGQGLQFLFEYFSETQRNKGNFPGRFSGRQFSNSRSEMNVSTLELGDSALYLCASSSNLLAGHSDTQYFGPGTRLTVL.

V is TRBV19 and J is TRBJ2-3, with D tentatively TRBD2 (5 bases). The CDR3 runs to 13 residues. Trimming stripped 6 bases from V and 11 bases from J, with 18 bases between. CDR1 is LNHDA and CDR2 is SQIVND in the germline V gene (reference sequence). CDR3: CASSSGNTGEQYF. DNA of the CDR3: TGTGCCAGTAGCTCCGGGAATACCGGGGAGCAGTATTTT.

This chain joins TRBV19 and TRBJ2-5; possible D gene TRBD1, 5 bases. The CDR3 extends over 11 amino acids. Per germline, CDR1 LNHDA and CDR2 SQIVND (reference sequence). Deletions cut 5 bases from V and 5 bases from J, with 6 bases between. The CDR3 sequence: CASSYRETQYF. For the CDR3, the DNA is TGTGCCAGTAGTTACAGGGAGACCCAGTACTTC.

V is TRBV10-2 and J is TRBJ1-5, with D perhaps matching TRBD1 (5 bases). CDR1 WSHSY and CDR2 SAAADI come from the germline V gene. V dropped 3 bases and J dropped 4 bases, with 10 bases sitting between them. The CDR3 has 14 residues. CDR3 in amino acids: CASSESGGNQPQHF. The CDR3 DNA sequence: TGCGCCAGCAGTGAATCGGGGGGAAATCAGCCCCAGCATTTT.

The CDR3 region is CAITQGQGAHEAFF. The CDR3 nucleotides read TGTGCCATCACCCAAGGACAGGGGGCCCATGAAGCTTTCTTT. The gene calls are TRBV10-3 and TRBJ1-1; 11 bases align to TRBD1. Germline V gene sequence: CDR1 ENHRY, CDR2 SYGVKD. This CDR3 is built from 14 residues. V lost 7 bases to trimming and J lost 7 bases; unmatched junction nucleotides: 8.

The rearrangement joins TRBV5-1 to TRBJ1-3, with TRBD1 as a possible D gene (5 bases). Germline V CDR1 and CDR2: SGHRS, YFSETQ. The CDR3 consists of 16 residues. The V end lost 2 bases, the J end lost 4 bases, and 16 bases lay between the germline ends. The CDR3 loop is CASSLGVGARGNTIYF. The CDR3, as DNA: TGCGCCAGCAGCTTAGGAGTAGGGGCAAGGGGAAACACCATATATTTT.

For this clone: Its ends do not fully match the called genes, so a read error is possible. V usage is TRBV7-9 and J usage is TRBJ1-4; 7 bases map to TRBD1. The CDR3 extends over 15 amino acids. Germline V gene data show CDR1 as SEHNR and CDR2 as FQNEAQ (reference sequence). CDR3 region: CSSSRRQGINEKLFF. The CDR3 region has the DNA TGTTCCAGCAGTCGAAGACAGGGAATTAATGAAAAACTGTTTTTT.

The V call is TRBV29-1, the J call TRBJ1-2; D remains ambiguous. Germline CDR1 is SQVTM and CDR2 is ANQGSEA. The V and J ends lost 1 base and 2 bases respectively, with 11 bases between them. This CDR3 region has 14 residues. CDR3 coding DNA: TGCAGCGTTGAAGGAGGGCCCCGGAACTATGGCTACACCTTC. It codes for CSVEGGPRNYGYTF.

This chain uses TRBV18 with TRBJ2-6, with TRBD1 matching 10 bases. The CDR3 has 18 residues. V lost 0 bases to trimming and J lost 1 base; unmatched junction nucleotides: 3. The germline gives CDR1 KGHSH, CDR2 LQKENI. The CDR3 loop reads CASSPPGQGFSGANVLTF. The CDR3 region has the DNA TGTGCCAGCTCACCACCGGGACAGGGGTTTTCTGGGGCCAACGTCCTGACTTTC.

This chain connects TRBV7-2 to TRBJ2-2; the D is unclear. With 3 bases removed from V and 1 base from J, the gap between germline ends came to 6 bases. CDR3 length: 14 residues. Germline V gene sequence: CDR1 SGHTA, CDR2 FQGNSA. The CDR3 protein is CASSFGGNTGELFF. In DNA, the CDR3 is TGTGCCAGCAGCTTCGGCGGGAACACCGGGGAGCTGTTTTTT.

This chain uses TRBV10-3 with TRBJ2-1; D may be TRBD2 (6 bases). Trimming took off 6 bases at V and 3 bases at J, with 12 bases between the two ends. Germline V CDR1 and CDR2: ENHRY, SYGVKD. CDR3 size: 14 residues. CDR3 sequence reads: CAIRNRDFYNEQFF. The CDR3 DNA reads TGTGCCATCAGGAACCGGGACTTCTACAATGAGCAGTTCTTC.

In its sample, this clone was seen once. The CDR3 reads CASSGELANTGELFF. CDR3 DNA sequence: TGTGCCAGCTCCGGAGAGCTCGCGAACACCGGGGAGCTGTTTTTT. The chain joins TRBV27 to TRBJ2-2; the D is unclear. This CDR3 has 15 amino acids. CDR1 and CDR2 (germline): MNHEY, SMNVEV (reference sequence). Trimming took 8 bases from V and 0 from J, leaving 13 bases between them.

In this sample, this clone turned up a few times. V gene TRBV5-1 combines with J gene TRBJ1-1; weak D call: TRBD1 (5 bases). V lost 3 bases and J 3 bases, leaving 12 bases between the germline ends. The V gene's germline CDR1 is SGHRS and CDR2 YFSETQ. This CDR3 is 14 amino acids long. The CDR3 DNA is TGCGCCAGCAGCTCGAACGGGGGGGACACTGAAGCTTTCTTT. Translation gives CASSSNGGDTEAFF.

The genes are TRBV10-3 and TRBJ2-7, with D perhaps TRBD1 (5 bases). Deletions cut 6 bases from V and 3 bases from J, with 12 bases between. CDR3 length equals 13 residues. The germline V gene has CDR1 ENHRY and CDR2 SYGVKD. CDR3 DNA sequence: TGTGCCATCAGAGGGGAAGTTGTCTACGAGCAGTACTTC. The encoded protein is CAIRGEVVYEQYF.

The chain has TRBV15 and TRBJ1-4, with 7 bases aligning to TRBD1. CDR3 length: 16 residues. Germline values: CDR1 LNHNV, CDR2 YYDKDF (reference sequence). V lost 6 bases and J lost 4; bases outside the gene matches: 11. Here the CDR3 DNA reads TGTGCCACCAGGCCGGGACAGACTTCATTTAATGAAAAACTGTTTTTT. Residues: CATRPGQTSFNEKLFF.

Only one count was recorded for this clone. The gene calls are TRBV27 and TRBJ2-7, with 7 bases fitting TRBD2. The germline CDR1 and CDR2 sequences are MNHEY and SMNVEV (reference sequence). The V and J ends lost 4 bases and 3 bases, in that order; junction bases with no gene match: 6. CDR3 length equals 14 residues. The CDR3 spells CASSWGEGVYEQYF. CDR3 DNA sequence: TGTGCCAGCAGTTGGGGGGAGGGTGTCTACGAGCAGTACTTC.

This chain links TRBV9 with TRBJ2-2; TRBD2 matches at 8 bases. This CDR3 is built from 17 residues. V trimming: 3 bases; J trimming: 5 bases; junction bases outside the gene matches: 12. CDR1 is SGDLS, CDR2 YYNGEE, per germline. CDR3 in amino acids: CASSAGGGLGTTGELFF. The CDR3 DNA is TGTGCCAGCAGCGCCGGGGGGGGGTTAGGCACGACCGGGGAGCTGTTTTTT.